The 24 T cell receptor beta chains presented below share a single source sample, sequenced in a study of response to subunit inactivated influenza vaccine. Each CDR3 protein is one row after TCRdb ran MiXCR on the RT-PCR reads. This table holds roughly 500,000 distinct CDR3 sequences, 15% to 20% found once. Sequencing used CD4+ T cells sorted from PBMCs, obtained roughly 24 months after vaccination. All receptors derive from a man aged 50-75 years who received an inactivated influenza vaccine.

This clonotype was seen a few times. The chain recombines TRBV4-3 with TRBJ2-1; D unclear. Germline V gives CDR1 LGHNA, CDR2 YSLEER. Trimming removed 0 bases at V and 12 bases at J, with 9 bases between. The CDR3 totals 12 residues. The CDR3 DNA reads as TGCGCCAGCAGCCAAGATAGGGCTGGGCAGTTCTTC. It codes for CASSQDRAGQFF.

The chain uses TRBV28 and TRBJ2-1; perhaps TRBD2 as D (5 bases). CDR3 size: 11 residues. CDR1 MDHEN and CDR2 SYDVKM come from the germline V gene. Trimming took off 2 bases at V and 11 bases at J, with 7 bases between the two ends. Written as DNA, the CDR3 is TGTGCCAGCAGTTTAGTCGGGAAGCAGTTCTTC. It translates to CASSLVGKQFF.

This clonotype was counted between two and nine times. The chain recombines TRBV12-3 or TRBV12-4 with TRBJ2-2, with 7 positions matching TRBD2. This CDR3 has 15 residues. The junction had 9 bases not matched to a gene; V was cut back by 5 bases and J by 6 bases. The CDR3 reads CASSQGLVLSGELFF. Here the CDR3 DNA reads TGTGCCAGCAGTCAAGGACTAGTCCTCTCCGGGGAGCTGTTTTTT.

This sequence joins TRBV29-1 and TRBJ2-1; maybe TRBD2 (6 bases). The CDR3 totals 13 residues. Trimming took off 8 bases at V and 0 bases at J, with 11 bases between the two ends. Germline assignment: CDR1 SQVTM and CDR2 ANQGSEA. CDR3 sequence (DNA): TGCAGCAGAACCGGGGGCTCCTACAATGAGCAGTTCTTC. Translated, it gives CSRTGGSYNEQFF.

The chain employs TRBV12-3 or TRBV12-4 and TRBJ1-6; D is unclear. The CDR3 spans 14 residues. V lost 2 bases to trimming and J lost 9 bases, with 11 bases between them. The CDR3 DNA reads TGTGCCAGCAGTTTAAGAGGGTTTGGTTCACCCCTCCACTTT. Its protein is CASSLRGFGSPLHF.

The rearrangement joins TRBV7-2 to TRBJ1-2; 8 nucleotides agree with TRBD1. The CDR3 totals 15 residues. Germline trimming cut 5 bases from V and 8 bases from J; bases unmatched to any gene: 13. Germline CDR1 SGHTA, CDR2 FQGNSA. The CDR3 sequence is CASSLHTGTGLGYTF. The CDR3 nucleotides read TGTGCCAGCAGCCTTCACACCGGGACAGGTTTGGGCTACACCTTC.

The J gene is TRBJ2-7, the V gene TRBV12-3 or TRBV12-4, with 10 bases identical to TRBD1. This CDR3 region has 16 residues. The V and J ends lost 5 bases and 2 bases, in that order; junction bases with no gene match: 9. As DNA, the CDR3 is TGTGCCAGCAGTCCCCACGCCGGGACAGGGGCCTACGAGCAGTACTTC. Its translation is CASSPHAGTGAYEQYF.

There are a few counts of this clonotype. This chain links TRBV11-2 with TRBJ2-5; 8 bases line up with TRBD2. Germline lookup yields CDR1 SGHAT and CDR2 FQNNGV. Germline trimming cut 3 bases from V and 5 bases from J; bases unmatched to any gene: 5. The CDR3 runs 14 residues. As DNA, the CDR3 is TGTGCCAGCAGCTTCGCGGGGGGTCGTGAGACCCAGTACTTC. This encodes CASSFAGGRETQYF.

This clonotype was counted only a few times. The J gene is TRBJ2-1, the V gene TRBV12-3 or TRBV12-4; either TRBD1 or TRBD2 may fit D (5 bases each). The V end was cut by 4 bases, the J end by 10 bases, with 11 bases between. The CDR3 totals 12 residues. The CDR3 reads CASSWGTGEQFF. The CDR3 DNA reads TGTGCCAGCAGTTGGGGCACGGGGGAGCAGTTCTTC.

This clonotype was observed a few times. The chain uses TRBV6-1 and TRBJ1-5; 7 bases match TRBD1. Germline V gene sequence: CDR1 MNHNS, CDR2 SASEGT. V dropped 1 base and J dropped 6; count of bases not matched to a gene: 3. CDR3 length: 14 amino acids. The CDR3 reads CASSEGSGGQPQHF. CDR3 DNA sequence: TGTGCCAGCAGTGAAGGGTCAGGGGGTCAGCCCCAGCATTTT.

This chain connects TRBV20-1 to TRBJ2-1; no clear D gene. Germline V CDR1 and CDR2: DFQATT, SNEGSKA (reference sequence). This CDR3 is built from 13 residues. The ends were cut back, 0 bases at V and 7 bases at J, with 10 bases in the middle. The CDR3, as DNA: TGCAGTGCTAGAGATAGTGTACTAAATGAGCAGTTCTTC. It translates to CSARDSVLNEQFF.

This clonotype was seen a few times. J is TRBJ2-5 and V is TRBV7-2; TRBD1 aligns across 10 bases. The CDR3 has 15 amino acids. J lost 4 bases, V lost 5 bases, and 7 bases had no gene match. The germline V gene encodes CDR1 SGHTA and CDR2 FQGNSA. CDR3 amino acids: CASSHGQGGVETQYF. DNA for the CDR3: TGTGCCAGCAGCCATGGACAGGGGGGCGTAGAGACCCAGTACTTC. Full variable domain (outside the CDR3, taken from reference TRBV7-2 and TRBJ2-5): GAGVSQSPSNKVTEKGKDVELRCDPISGHTALYWYRQSLGQGLEFLIYFQGNSAPDKSGLPSDRFSAERTGGSVSTLTIQRTQQEDSAVYLCASSHGQGGVETQYFGPGTRLLVL.

V and J are TRBV12-3 or TRBV12-4 and TRBJ2-5; possible D gene TRBD2, 5 bases. This CDR3 region has 16 residues. The V and J ends lost 7 bases and 5 bases respectively, with 23 bases between them. CDR3 amino acids: CASTNSGLSGWETQYF. For the CDR3, the DNA is TGTGCCAGCACCAACTCAGGACTGTCCGGGTGGGAGACCCAGTACTTC.

The table lists this clonotype with a few counts. This rearrangement joins TRBV6-2 or TRBV6-3 to TRBJ2-7, with a tentative D call TRBD1 (5 bases). CDR1 is MNHEY, CDR2 SVGEGT, per germline. This CDR3 contains 15 residues. Trimming cost V 2 bases and J 2 bases, with 13 bases left between them. The CDR3 DNA follows: TGTGCCAGCAGTTACCCTCCAGGGCCCGCCTACGAGCAGTACTTC. Amino acids: CASSYPPGPAYEQYF.

This clonotype has more than one count but fewer than ten. The chain couples TRBV3-1 to TRBJ1-2, with unresolved D. Germline CDR1 and CDR2: LGHDT and YNNKEL (reference sequence). V shed 5 bases and J shed 3 bases, with 7 bases lying between them. The CDR3 is 12 residues long. CDR3 in amino acids: CASSGRDYGYTF. In DNA, the CDR3 is TGTGCCAGCAGCGGGCGGGACTATGGCTACACCTTC.

This chain uses TRBV20-1 with TRBJ2-1, with 12 positions matching TRBD2. Looked up from germline, CDR1 is DFQATT and CDR2 is SNEGSKA (reference sequence). The V and J ends lost 4 bases and 7 bases, in that order; junction bases with no gene match: 8. This CDR3 has 15 residues. The CDR3 is CSATIRLAGVNEQFF. The CDR3 bases are TGCAGTGCTACTATCCGACTAGCGGGAGTTAATGAGCAGTTCTTC.

V and J are TRBV19 and TRBJ2-3; no clear D gene. Trimming left V 7 bases short and J 2 bases short, with 10 bases between. This CDR3 spans 13 amino acids. Germline V gives CDR1 LNHDA, CDR2 SQIVND (reference sequence). The CDR3 sequence: CASKHQSTDTQYF. The DNA of the CDR3 is TGTGCCAGTAAGCACCAGTCCACAGATACGCAGTATTTT.

This clonotype was seen more than once but under ten times. The rearrangement links TRBV4-2 to TRBJ2-7; D is ambiguous. The CDR3 covers 13 residues. CDR1 LGHNA and CDR2 YNFKEQ come from the germline V gene. V was shortened by 1 base and J by 5 bases, with 9 bases between the two germline ends. The CDR3 region is CASSQVRSNEQYF. CDR3 sequence (DNA): TGTGCCAGCAGCCAAGTCAGAAGTAACGAGCAGTACTTC.

This clonotype was found many times. The rearrangement links TRBV7-2 to TRBJ2-5; D gene ambiguous. Germline CDR1 SGHTA, CDR2 FQGNSA. The germline V and J ends were trimmed by 1 base and 4 bases, with 7 bases remaining between them. The CDR3 has 13 amino acids. The CDR3 protein is CASSLDRRETQYF. DNA of the CDR3: TGTGCCAGCAGCTTAGACAGAAGAGAGACCCAGTACTTC.

This clonotype came up many times. The chain uses TRBV11-2 and TRBJ2-7, with 8 nucleotides matching TRBD2. This CDR3 region has 19 residues. The germline V gene has CDR1 SGHAT and CDR2 FQNNGV. V gave up 4 bases and J gave up 3 bases; unmatched junction bases: 20. This CDR3 reads CASSSHRGTAGTSLYEQYF. In DNA, the CDR3 is TGTGCCAGCAGCTCGCACCGTGGGACGGCCGGGACTAGTCTCTACGAGCAGTACTTC.

The chain employs TRBV12-3 or TRBV12-4 and TRBJ1-1, with a weak D call TRBD1 (5 bases). This CDR3 has 15 residues. Trimming removed 2 bases at V and 0 bases at J, with 10 bases between. CDR3 DNA sequence: TGTGCCAGCAGTTTAAACGGGGGGATGAACACTGAAGCTTTCTTT. Translated: CASSLNGGMNTEAFF.

This clonotype was seen only a few times. This rearrangement joins TRBV12-3 or TRBV12-4 to TRBJ1-4; D call uncertain. This CDR3 has 16 residues. The V and J ends lost 2 bases and 9 bases respectively, with 19 bases between them. CDR3 loop: CASSLFSDEAGKKLFF. CDR3 DNA sequence: TGTGCCAGCAGTTTATTTTCCGACGAAGCCGGGAAAAAACTGTTTTTT.

This clonotype was detected many times. This chain joins TRBV27 and TRBJ2-3; D unresolved. In germline, CDR1 is MNHEY, CDR2 SMNVEV (reference sequence). V gave up 5 bases and J gave up 4 bases, with 10 bases separating them. The CDR3 sequence is 13 residues long. CDR3 coding DNA: TGTGCCAGCAGTAGTTCGCTGGCAGATACGCAGTATTTT. It is translated as CASSSSLADTQYF.

In its sample, this clonotype was seen once. This chain connects TRBV20-1 to TRBJ2-2; TRBD2 matches 16 bases. The V and J ends lost 3 bases and 6 bases, in that order; junction bases with no gene match: 7. The CDR3 length is 17 residues. The germline V gene has CDR1 DFQATT and CDR2 SNEGSKA (reference sequence). The CDR3 reads CSASAPGLAGGPGELFF. The CDR3 DNA sequence: TGCAGTGCTAGCGCACCGGGACTAGCGGGGGGGCCCGGGGAGCTGTTTTTT.